This T cell receptor (beta chain) derives from a study of blood T cell repertoires in COVID-19. The overall study: Italy, Spain and the United States were the sources of the convalescent and acute COVID-19 samples. In each case, the material was cDNA or gDNA derived from T cells, B-cell-depleted T cells, or PBMCs.

Original handling: Quantification of nucleated cells was approximated via reference gene primer amplification. Measured with immunoSEQ multiplex PCR; TCRdb has only the in-frame clones, and not every one. That table supplies the V and J calls and clone size; D and trimming were determined from the DNA. The sample has about 50,000 clones, about 81% seen once. CDR3 length equals 16 residues. Germline V lookup: CDR1 LGHNA, CDR2 YNFKEQ. V was clipped by 2 bases and J by 2 bases; unmatched bases: 7. Those enrolled in Seattle joined during active infection and were followed longitudinally afterward. Sequencing used peripheral blood. V and J are TRBV4-2 and TRBJ2-5; 8 nucleotides agree with TRBD1. The sequence was obtained from a woman older than 75 with COVID-19, enrolled during active disease. The CDR3 loop reads CASSQTWTGRQETQYF. The CDR3 DNA reads TGTGCCAGCAGCCAAACTTGGACAGGGAGACAAGAGACCCAGTACTTC.